Following are 28 T cell receptor beta chains from one sample sequenced in a study of T cells in Graves' hyperthyroidism and ophthalmopathy. Amplification of TCR beta CDR3 regions used RNA as the template. Initially, a first-round RT-PCR of the TCR CDR3 employed the HTBI primer set. TCRdb re-analysed the multiplex PCR reads in MiXCR, keeping a single row per CDR3 protein. Counted here are roughly 350,000 distinct CDR3 sequences, roughly 13% occurring once; the ten biggest clones make up 34%. Sequenced sample: blood. The receptor source for this set is a woman in her thirties or forties with Graves' ophthalmopathy.

This clonotype has a count of ten or more. This chain links TRBV27 with TRBJ2-1; D gene unclear. There are 14 residues in the CDR3. V lost 8 bases and J lost 3, with 14 bases in between. Germline V gives CDR1 MNHEY, CDR2 SMNVEV (reference sequence). CDR3 amino acids: CASYSYMGYNEQFF. CDR3 nucleotide sequence: TGTGCCAGCTACAGTTATATGGGCTACAATGAGCAGTTCTTC.

In its sample, this clonotype was seen many times. The chain carries TRBV7-9 and TRBJ1-2, with a tentative D call TRBD1 (5 bases). Germline CDR1 and CDR2: SEHNR and FQNEAQ (reference sequence). Trimming left V 5 bases short and J 5 bases short, with 12 bases between. The CDR3 length is 13 residues. CDR3: CASSPQGGYGYTF. DNA for the CDR3: TGTGCCAGCAGCCCGCAGGGAGGGTATGGCTACACCTTC. The variable domain in full, with the rest retrieved from reference TRBV7-9 and TRBJ1-2, is DTGVSQNPRHKITKRGQNVTFRCDPISEHNRLYWYRQTLGQGPEFLTYFQNEAQLEKSRLLSDRFSAERPKGSFSTLEIQRTEQGDSAMYLCASSPQGGYGYTFGSGTRLTVV.

The chain is built from TRBV20-1 and TRBJ2-2; tentatively, D is TRBD2 (6 bases). This CDR3 contains 15 residues. Trimming pared 3 bases from V and 7 bases from J, leaving 18 bases between. The germline gives CDR1 DFQATT, CDR2 SNEGSKA (reference sequence). Written as DNA, the CDR3 is TGCAGTGCTAGGGATTTACTAGCTCTGGGCGGGGAGCTGTTTTTT. Protein sequence: CSARDLLALGGELFF.

Regarding this clonotype: A read error is possible here, since a much larger clone lies one base away. This sequence joins TRBV3-1 and TRBJ2-7; D is perhaps TRBD1 (5 bases). The V gene's germline CDR1 is LGHDT and CDR2 YNNKEL (reference sequence). This CDR3 is built from 14 residues. In DNA, the CDR3 is TGCGCCAGCAGCCAACAGGACACTACGGGCGAGCAGTACTTC. It yields the protein CASSQQDTTGEQYF.

In this sample, this clonotype turned up many times. The chain combines TRBV28 with TRBJ2-7; TRBD2 aligns across 12 bases. Unmatched junction bases numbered 11, after V lost 5 bases and J lost 6 bases. CDR3 length: 16 amino acids. CDR1 MDHEN and CDR2 SYDVKM come from the germline V gene. The chain's CDR3 is CASSLQRLAGVAEQYF. The CDR3 DNA reads TGTGCCAGCAGTCTCCAAAGACTAGCGGGAGTAGCCGAGCAGTACTTC. The whole variable domain, filled in from reference TRBV28 and TRBJ2-7, reads DVKVTQSSRYLVKRTGEKVFLECVQDMDHENMFWYRQDPGLGLRLIYFSYDVKMKEKGDIPEGYSVSREKKERFSLILESASTNQTSMYLCASSLQRLAGVAEQYFGPGTRLTVT.

This clonotype appeared many times. The CDR3 DNA is TGTGCCAGCAGGGGGGTCTCCTACGAGCAGTACTTC. This translates into CASRGVSYEQYF. This chain joins TRBV27 and TRBJ2-7; either TRBD1 or TRBD2 may fit D (5 bases each). The CDR3 loop spans 12 amino acids. The germline CDR1 and CDR2 sequences are MNHEY and SMNVEV (reference sequence). V was clipped by 6 bases and J by 0 bases, with 6 bases between them.

CDR3 coding DNA: TGCAGTGCTAGAGATCTGCGACAGGGAAACTCTGGGGCCAACGTCCTGACTTTC. It yields the protein CSARDLRQGNSGANVLTF. The chain combines TRBV20-1 with TRBJ2-6; 7 nucleotides match TRBD1. After removal of 0 bases from V and 0 bases from J, the junction contained 8 bases not matched to a gene. Germline lookup yields CDR1 DFQATT and CDR2 SNEGSKA (reference sequence). The CDR3 extends over 18 amino acids.

This clonotype was seen ten or more times. This chain uses TRBV28 with TRBJ1-4, with D unresolved. Germline CDR1 MDHEN, CDR2 SYDVKM. V lost 5 bases, J lost 7 bases, and 11 bases lay in between. This CDR3 spans 13 amino acids. In DNA form, the CDR3 reads TGTGCCAGCAGTCCGGGCCGAGCTGAAAAACTGTTTTTT. Amino acids: CASSPGRAEKLFF.

The chain couples TRBV11-2 to TRBJ1-1; D is perhaps TRBD1 (6 bases). This CDR3 region has 15 residues. Looked up from germline, CDR1 is SGHAT and CDR2 is FQNNGV. Trimming stripped 7 bases from V and 4 bases from J, with 19 bases between. The CDR3 sequence: CASIYTGGPSTEAFF. DNA for the CDR3: TGTGCCAGCATCTATACTGGGGGGCCTAGCACTGAAGCTTTCTTT.

This clonotype was recorded many times. The chain joins TRBV28 to TRBJ1-6; no clear D. CDR1 and CDR2 from the germline V gene are MDHEN and SYDVKM. V lost 8 bases, J lost 16 bases, and 12 bases lay in between. This CDR3 comprises 10 residues. The CDR3 nucleotides read TGTGCCAGCGGCTCCCTCCGGCTCCACTTT. Amino acids: CASGSLRLHF.

This clonotype was seen repeatedly, ten times or more. The chain joins TRBV10-2 to TRBJ2-2, with 7 bases identical to TRBD1. The CDR3 runs 15 residues. From germline, CDR1 is WSHSY and CDR2 SAAADI. V shed 6 bases and J 1 base; nucleotides not matched to a gene: 5. The CDR3 region has the DNA TGCGCCAGCAGAGGACAGGAGAGGAACACCGGGGAGCTGTTTTTT. Residues: CASRGQERNTGELFF.

The chain carries TRBV18 and TRBJ2-2, with D perhaps TRBD1 (6 bases). This CDR3 is 17 amino acids long. V was trimmed by 0 bases and J by 0 bases, leaving 11 bases between them. Germline V gives CDR1 KGHSH, CDR2 LQKENI. The CDR3 DNA follows: TGTGCCAGCTCACCACCTCTCAGGGGCACGAACACCGGGGAGCTGTTTTTT. Translation: CASSPPLRGTNTGELFF.

V is TRBV25-1 and J is TRBJ1-6; D unresolved. Germline loops: CDR1 MGHDK, CDR2 SYGVNS. Trimming shortened V by 0 bases and J by 6 bases, and 9 bases separated the two germline ends. This CDR3 comprises 15 residues. The CDR3 is CASSEYGRTNSPLHF. The DNA for the CDR3 is TGTGCCAGCAGTGAATATGGGCGGACTAATTCACCCCTCCACTTT.

This clonotype was counted at least ten times. The CDR3 DNA sequence: TGTGCCAGCAGTTTAGTGCGTGGAAGCAATCAGCCCCAGCATTTT. Protein product: CASSLVRGSNQPQHF. The V call is TRBV28, the J call TRBJ1-5; D ambiguous. V lost 2 bases to trimming and J lost 1 base, with 9 bases between them. The CDR3 spans 15 residues. CDR1 is MDHEN, CDR2 SYDVKM, per germline.

The chain employs TRBV25-1 and TRBJ1-6; no clear D gene. The CDR3 sequence is 14 residues long. The germline V and J ends were trimmed by 4 bases and 7 bases, with 11 bases remaining between them. The germline V gene encodes CDR1 MGHDK and CDR2 SYGVNS. This chain's CDR3 is CASSAVPMNSPLHF. As DNA, the CDR3 is TGTGCCAGCAGTGCCGTACCTATGAATTCACCCCTCCACTTT.

Concerning this clonotype: Mismatch with germline at one junction end may stem from a read error. The chain has TRBV2 and TRBJ1-1; TRBD1 matches at 7 bases. In germline, CDR1 is SNHLY, CDR2 FYNNEI. CDR3 length: 13 residues. The DNA for the CDR3 is TGTGCCGGCAGATTGACAGGGAATACTGAAGCTTTCTTT. Its protein product is CAGRLTGNTEAFF.

This clonotype was detected a few times. This chain joins TRBV3-1 and TRBJ2-7; 11 bases are a match to TRBD2. The CDR3 runs 15 residues. CDR1 is LGHDT, CDR2 YNNKEL, per germline (reference sequence). After removal of 6 bases from V and 2 bases from J, the junction contained 6 bases not matched to a gene. The CDR3 is CASSSGTSGAYEQYF. The CDR3, as DNA: TGTGCCAGCAGTTCCGGGACTAGCGGAGCCTACGAGCAGTACTTC.

This clonotype was detected ten times or more. V and J are TRBV20-1 and TRBJ2-5, with TRBD2 identical over 8 bases. This CDR3 comprises 13 residues. CDR1 is DFQATT and CDR2 is SNEGSKA in the germline V gene (reference sequence). J gave up 5 bases and V 3 bases, and 5 bases lay outside the gene matches. The CDR3, as DNA: TGCAGTGCTAGGGCAGCGGGGGTGGAGACCCAGTACTTC. This codes for CSARAAGVETQYF.

This clonotype occurred many times. The V gene is TRBV12-3 or TRBV12-4, the J gene TRBJ1-2; 8 positions match TRBD1. After removal of 5 bases from V and 1 base from J, the junction contained 15 bases not matched to a gene. The length of the CDR3 is 18 residues. CDR3 in DNA: TGTGCCAGCAGTCAAGGGTCCTTTCTACAGGGGGTTAACTATGGCTACACCTTC. Amino acid sequence: CASSQGSFLQGVNYGYTF.

This sequence joins TRBV6-1 and TRBJ2-1; 9 bases line up with TRBD1. The length of the CDR3 is 16 residues. Germline CDR1 is MNHNS and CDR2 is SASEGT. J gave up 6 bases and V 6 bases, and 12 bases lay outside the gene matches. The CDR3 nucleotides read TGTGCCAGCAGGACCCTGTCCGGGACAGGGTTCAATGAGCAGTTCTTC. This encodes CASRTLSGTGFNEQFF.

This clonotype showed up many times. V gene TRBV12-3 or TRBV12-4 combines with J gene TRBJ2-1; D may correspond to TRBD1 or TRBD2 (6 bases each). This CDR3 contains 16 residues. V lost 2 bases, J lost 5 bases, and 16 bases lay in between. CDR3: CASSLFRGTINNEQFF. DNA for the CDR3: TGTGCCAGCAGTTTATTCCGGGGGACAATCAACAATGAGCAGTTCTTC.

This clonotype was seen ten or more times. The chain couples TRBV7-2 to TRBJ1-2; D ambiguous. The CDR3 spans 14 residues. Germline-derived CDR1 and CDR2 are SGHTA and FQGNSA. V was cut by 1 base and J by 7 bases, with 13 bases left in between. The CDR3 region is CASSLDWRLFGYTF. The CDR3 coding sequence is TGTGCCAGCAGCTTAGATTGGCGTTTGTTTGGCTACACCTTC.

V usage is TRBV2 and J usage is TRBJ1-5; D remains unclear. Germline CDR1 and CDR2: SNHLY and FYNNEI. The CDR3 has 14 amino acids. The V end lost 2 bases, the J end lost 4 bases, and 9 bases lay between the germline ends. CDR3 region: CASSEWVDNQPQHF. CDR3 nucleotide sequence: TGTGCCAGCAGTGAATGGGTAGATAATCAGCCCCAGCATTTT.

The CDR3 DNA reads TGCGCCAGCAGCCCTGGGTGGGGAAGGAACACCGGGGAGCTGTTTTTT. It specifies CASSPGWGRNTGELFF. The chain is built from TRBV5-1 and TRBJ2-2; no definite D call. Trimming stripped 4 bases from V and 1 base from J, with 14 bases between. The CDR3 is 16 residues long. Germline-derived CDR1 and CDR2 are SGHRS and YFSETQ.

This clonotype has at least ten counts. CDR3 DNA sequence: TGTGCCAGCAGCTTAGATAGGCAACCCCGGTACGATGAGCAGTTCTTC. Amino acid sequence: CASSLDRQPRYDEQFF. V is TRBV11-2 and J is TRBJ2-1; D ambiguous. The germline CDR1 and CDR2 sequences are SGHAT and FQNNGV. Trimming removed 0 bases at V and 8 bases at J, with 17 bases between. This CDR3 has 16 amino acids.

This clonotype came up many times. The gene calls are TRBV29-1 and TRBJ1-1; a weak D match, TRBD1 (6 bases). Trimming stripped 8 bases from V and 1 base from J, with 14 bases between. Germline V gene data show CDR1 as SQVTM and CDR2 as ANQGSEA. The CDR3 extends over 13 amino acids. In nucleotides, the CDR3 is TGCAGCATACGTGGGGGCAGGAACACTGAAGCTTTCTTT. Its translation: CSIRGGRNTEAFF.

This clonotype was recorded many times. This CDR3 reads CASTQSGAFTEAFF. In DNA, the CDR3 is TGTGCCAGCACCCAGTCAGGGGCTTTCACTGAAGCTTTCTTT. This chain links TRBV11-2 with TRBJ1-1; weak D call: TRBD1 (6 bases). Trimming left V 7 bases short and J 4 bases short, with 16 bases between. CDR1 is SGHAT, CDR2 FQNNGV, per germline. The CDR3 sequence is 14 residues long.

The chain is built from TRBV5-1 and TRBJ2-7; D is undetermined. The CDR3 consists of 13 residues. V dropped 0 bases and J dropped 2 bases, with 6 bases sitting between them. Germline lookup yields CDR1 SGHRS and CDR2 YFSETQ. CDR3 sequence: CASSLDGTYEQYF. CDR3 bases: TGCGCCAGCAGCTTGGACGGAACCTACGAGCAGTACTTC.